This entry lists 32 T cell receptor beta chains sequenced from one sample in a study of blood T cell repertoires in COVID-19. Measured with immunoSEQ multiplex PCR; TCRdb has only the in-frame clones, and not every one. The sample carries about 48,000 clones, approximately 89% recorded once. Sample: peripheral blood. These receptor sequences come from a woman aged 80 or over with acute or convalescent COVID-19.

The gene calls are TRBV18 and TRBJ2-3, with TRBD1 matching over 7 bases. Germline trimming cut 3 bases from V and 0 bases from J; bases unmatched to any gene: 6. Germline CDR1 is KGHSH and CDR2 is LQKENI. This CDR3 spans 16 amino acids. In DNA, the CDR3 is TGTGCCAGCTCACCGGGGACAGATCCTAGCACAGATACGCAGTATTTT. Protein sequence: CASSPGTDPSTDTQYF. Variable domain in full (rest from reference TRBV18 and TRBJ2-3): NAGVMQNPRHLVRRRGQEARLRCSPMKGHSHVYWYRQLPEEGLKFMVYLQKENIIDESGMPKERFSAEFPKEGPSILRIQQVVRGDSAAYFCASSPGTDPSTDTQYFGPGTRLTVL.

The chain couples TRBV19 to TRBJ2-3, with 14 bases lining up with TRBD2. CDR3 length: 18 residues. The germline CDR1 and CDR2 sequences are LNHDA and SQIVND (reference sequence). The V gene end was trimmed by 3 bases and the J gene end by 1 base; junction bases not matched to a gene: 6. CDR3 in DNA: TGTGCCAGTAGTATCCACCCGGGACTAGCGGGGGGCACAGATACGCAGTATTTT. It encodes CASSIHPGLAGGTDTQYF.

This chain uses TRBV7-9 with TRBJ2-1; 14 nucleotides align to TRBD2. The junction had 6 bases not matched to a gene; V was cut back by 6 bases and J by 5 bases. The CDR3 runs 16 residues. Per germline, CDR1 SEHNR and CDR2 FQNEAQ (reference sequence). The CDR3 here is CASRSTSGGDDNEQFF. CDR3 coding DNA: TGTGCCAGCAGGTCGACTAGCGGGGGGGATGACAATGAGCAGTTCTTC. The full variable domain, completed using reference TRBV7-9 and TRBJ2-1, is DTGVSQNPRHKITKRGQNVTFRCDPISEHNRLYWYRQTLGQGPEFLTYFQNEAQLEKSRLLSDRFSAERPKGSFSTLEIQRTEQGDSAMYLCASRSTSGGDDNEQFFGPGTRLTVL.

This clone was recorded once. The chain has TRBV28 and TRBJ1-2, with 10 bases aligning to TRBD1. V lost 6 bases to trimming and J lost 6 bases; unmatched junction nucleotides: 4. CDR1 is MDHEN and CDR2 is SYDVKM in the germline V gene. This CDR3 is built from 13 residues. Written as DNA, the CDR3 is TGTGCCAGCAGACGACAGGGGGCAGATGGCTACACCTTC. It encodes CASRRQGADGYTF.

The chain carries TRBV6-1 and TRBJ2-6; D uncertain. This CDR3 spans 15 amino acids. The germline gives CDR1 MNHNS, CDR2 SASEGT. Trimming shortened V by 2 bases and J by 2 bases, and 7 bases separated the two germline ends. The CDR3, as DNA: TGTGCCAGCAGTGAACAACTGGCTGGGGCCAACGTCCTGACTTTC. Residues: CASSEQLAGANVLTF.

Written as DNA, the CDR3 is TGTGCCAGCAGCCAACGACAGGGGCAGGGAAACACCATATATTTT. This encodes CASSQRQGQGNTIYF. The rearrangement uses TRBV3-1 (or the pseudogene TRBV3-2) and TRBJ1-3, with 8 nucleotides matching TRBD1. The CDR3 is 15 amino acids. Germline V gene sequence: CDR1 LGHDT, CDR2 YNNKEL (reference sequence). J was trimmed by 4 bases and V by 2 bases; bases with no gene match: 4.

The chain combines TRBV7-9 with TRBJ1-1, with 7 bases aligning to TRBD1. From germline, CDR1 is SEHNR and CDR2 FQNEAQ (reference sequence). This CDR3 is built from 14 residues. The ends lost 3 bases at V and 10 bases at J; junction bases unmatched: 11. The CDR3 sequence: CASSFGTVAVGAFF. CDR3 coding DNA: TGTGCCAGCAGCTTTGGGACAGTAGCTGTCGGAGCTTTCTTT.

This clone was picked up one time. The CDR3 reads CASSYSKREQETQYF. As DNA, the CDR3 is TGTGCCAGCAGTTATTCGAAGCGGGAGCAAGAGACCCAGTACTTC. The gene calls are TRBV6-9 and TRBJ2-5, with 8 bases that match TRBD2. From germline, CDR1 is MNHGY and CDR2 SVAAGI. CDR3 size: 15 residues. V was clipped by 0 bases and J by 2 bases; unmatched bases: 2.

The chain combines TRBV28 with TRBJ1-5, with D possibly matching TRBD1 (5 bases). The CDR3 runs 15 residues. CDR1 MDHEN and CDR2 SYDVKM come from the germline V gene. V was pared by 5 bases and J by 4 bases, with 15 bases between. The CDR3 region is CASSPGVAGNQPQHF. The CDR3 DNA reads TGTGCCAGCAGTCCCGGCGTTGCAGGGAATCAGCCCCAGCATTTT.

J is TRBJ2-5 and V is TRBV7-2; D may be TRBD2 (6 bases). CDR3 length: 16 residues. Looked up from germline, CDR1 is SGHTA and CDR2 is FQGNSA. Trimming removed 5 bases from V and 2 bases from J, with 18 bases in between. CDR3 coding DNA: TGTGCCAGCAGCCCTAGCGTAGGGACCGGACAAGAGACCCAGTACTTC. This encodes CASSPSVGTGQETQYF.

The chain has TRBV4-1 and TRBJ2-1; D is unresolved. In germline, CDR1 is MGHRA, CDR2 YSYEKL. V lost 4 bases and J 8 bases, leaving 12 bases between the germline ends. The CDR3 runs to 13 residues. The CDR3, as DNA: TGCGCCAGCAGCCCCCCTGGTGGAGATGAGCAGTTCTTC. It translates to CASSPPGGDEQFF.

This chain connects TRBV18 to TRBJ2-3, with 8 bases aligning to TRBD1. This CDR3 is 17 amino acids long. The germline gives CDR1 KGHSH, CDR2 LQKENI. V gave up 2 bases and J gave up 1 base; unmatched junction bases: 8. CDR3 bases: TGTGCCAGCTCACCAAACTCAGGGGGCTCTGGCACAGATACGCAGTATTTT. Translated, it gives CASSPNSGGSGTDTQYF.

This chain connects TRBV30 to TRBJ2-7; TRBD1 aligns across 8 bases. The ends lost 0 bases at V and 3 bases at J; junction bases unmatched: 4. This CDR3 spans 14 amino acids. The germline V gene has CDR1 GTSNPN and CDR2 SVGIG (reference sequence). For the CDR3, the DNA is TGTGCCTGGAGTGTACAGGGGGGAGGCTACGAGCAGTACTTC. It encodes CAWSVQGGGYEQYF.

The chain is built from TRBV30 and TRBJ1-2; unclear D gene. V lost 2 bases and J 0 bases, leaving 4 bases between the germline ends. CDR3 length equals 12 residues. Germline V gene data show CDR1 as GTSNPN and CDR2 as SVGIG (reference sequence). The CDR3 DNA reads TGTGCCTGGAGTCCCTCTAACTATGGCTACACCTTC. It translates to CAWSPSNYGYTF. Supplemented by reference TRBV30 and TRBJ1-2, the full variable domain reads SQTIHQWPATLVQPVGSPLSLECTVEGTSNPNLYWYRQAAGRGLQLLFYSVGIGQISSEVPQNLSASRPQDRQFILSSKKLLLSDSGFYLCAWSPSNYGYTFGSGTRLTVV.

This clone was recorded once. The rearrangement joins TRBV28 to TRBJ1-5; D is possibly TRBD1 (6 bases). CDR1 is MDHEN, CDR2 SYDVKM, per germline. This CDR3 region has 13 residues. The germline V and J ends were trimmed by 4 bases and 6 bases, with 10 bases remaining between them. CDR3 coding DNA: TGTGCCAGCAGTTCAGGGGCCGGTCAGCCCCAGCATTTT. Translated: CASSSGAGQPQHF.

This chain joins TRBV19 and TRBJ2-1, with TRBD1 identical over 10 bases. The germline CDR1 and CDR2 sequences are LNHDA and SQIVND (reference sequence). The CDR3 spans 15 residues. With V trimmed by 5 bases and J by 4 bases, 5 bases remained unmatched. The CDR3, as DNA: TGTGCCAGTAGTCCCCCGGGACAGGGGTACAATGAGCAGTTCTTC. Its protein is CASSPPGQGYNEQFF.

This chain joins TRBV10-3 and TRBJ1-1; possibly TRBD1 for D (5 bases). Trimming left V 6 bases short and J 5 bases short, with 13 bases between. CDR3 size: 13 residues. The germline gives CDR1 ENHRY, CDR2 SYGVKD. In DNA form, the CDR3 reads TGTGCCATCAGGGCAGGGCAAGGGACTGAAGCTTTCTTT. As protein: CAIRAGQGTEAFF.

This sequence joins TRBV11-2 and TRBJ2-6, with 7 bases lining up with TRBD1. The CDR3 is 17 amino acids. Losses at the gene ends were 6 bases for V and 2 bases for J; bases not matched to a gene: 10. CDR1 is SGHAT and CDR2 is FQNNGV in the germline V gene. The CDR3 bases are TGTGCCAGCAGTCTCCGGGACAGAAACACTGGGGCCAACGTCCTGACTTTC. Translated, it gives CASSLRDRNTGANVLTF.

This chain's CDR3 is CASSPPFSTRISTDTQYF. The CDR3 nucleotides are TGTGCCAGCAGCCCCCCTTTTAGTACCAGGATAAGCACAGATACGCAGTATTTT. The V and J genes are TRBV7-9 and TRBJ2-3; D gene unclear. Per the germline V gene, CDR1 is SEHNR and CDR2 is FQNEAQ (reference sequence). Trimming took off 5 bases at V and 0 bases at J, with 21 bases between the two ends. The CDR3 length is 18 residues.

The V gene is TRBV7-9, the J gene TRBJ2-7; TRBD1 matches 12 bases. This CDR3 has 18 amino acids. Trimming cost V 5 bases and J 6 bases; bases outside gene matches: 17. Per the germline V gene, CDR1 is SEHNR and CDR2 is FQNEAQ (reference sequence). The DNA of the CDR3 is TGTGCCAGCAGCCCGAGTCCCGGGACAGGGGGCGCCGGTGGCGAGCAGTACTTC. Its protein product is CASSPSPGTGGAGGEQYF.

V is TRBV7-9 and J is TRBJ2-1; possible D gene TRBD2, 6 bases. This CDR3 is 14 amino acids long. Germline loops: CDR1 SEHNR, CDR2 FQNEAQ (reference sequence). The V and J ends lost 7 bases and 5 bases respectively, with 15 bases between them. CDR3 nucleotides: TGTGCCAGCACCGGGAGCGGGCCCAACAATGAGCAGTTCTTC. As protein: CASTGSGPNNEQFF.

V usage is TRBV6-5 and J usage is TRBJ2-1, with TRBD2 identical over 7 bases. CDR3 size: 15 residues. In germline, CDR1 is MNHEY, CDR2 SVGAGI. V was pared by 2 bases and J by 6 bases, with 7 bases of the junction left unmatched. The CDR3: CASSYPSGGSNEQFF. The CDR3 bases are TGTGCCAGCAGTTACCCTTCGGGGGGAAGCAATGAGCAGTTCTTC.

This chain links TRBV5-1 with TRBJ1-1; D might be TRBD1 (5 bases). CDR1 and CDR2 from the germline V gene are SGHRS and YFSETQ. Trimming removed 5 bases at V and 3 bases at J, with 11 bases between. The CDR3 spans 13 residues. The CDR3 nucleotides are TGCGCCAGCAGTTCCCGGGGGGACACTGAAGCTTTCTTT. This codes for CASSSRGDTEAFF.

J is TRBJ1-2 and V is TRBV2; maybe TRBD1 (5 bases). V was pared by 5 bases and J by 5 bases, with 15 bases between. The CDR3 is 14 residues long. The germline V gene encodes CDR1 SNHLY and CDR2 FYNNEI. CDR3: CASSYLQEGYGYTF. For the CDR3, the DNA is TGTGCCAGCAGTTACTTACAGGAGGGGTATGGCTACACCTTC.

The V gene is TRBV21-1, the J gene TRBJ1-6; the DNA was not compared with TRBD1, the D call given in the table. TRBV21-1 is termed a pseudogene. The CDR3 spans 16 residues. This chain's CDR3 is CASSKPVRDSTSPLHF. CDR3 DNA: TGTGCCAGCAGCAAACCTGTCCGGGACAGCACTTCACCCCTCCACTTT.

J is TRBJ1-5 and V is TRBV28, with TRBD1 matching 7 bases. With V trimmed by 5 bases and J by 9 bases, 10 bases remained unmatched. This CDR3 is 14 amino acids long. Germline CDR1 is MDHEN and CDR2 is SYDVKM. CDR3 sequence reads: CASSPPRGQGPQHF. CDR3 DNA: TGTGCCAGCAGTCCGCCGAGGGGGCAAGGGCCCCAGCATTTT.

The V gene is TRBV2, the J gene TRBJ2-5, with a tentative D call TRBD1 (5 bases). This CDR3 spans 15 amino acids. V dropped 6 bases and J dropped 5 bases, with 19 bases sitting between them. Germline V lookup: CDR1 SNHLY, CDR2 FYNNEI. CDR3 in DNA: TGTGCCAGCAGGGGGCTTGGGAACGATGGGGAGACCCAGTACTTC. Encoded protein: CASRGLGNDGETQYF.

CDR3 sequence (DNA): TGTGCCAGCAGCTCACGGACAGGGAAAGGCTACACCTTC. Protein product: CASSSRTGKGYTF. The chain employs TRBV7-2 and TRBJ1-2, with 8 positions matching TRBD1. Germline CDR1 and CDR2: SGHTA and FQGNSA. The V and J ends lost 4 bases and 8 bases, in that order; junction bases with no gene match: 6. This CDR3 comprises 13 residues.

This rearrangement joins TRBV9 to TRBJ2-3, with 11 bases matching TRBD1. This CDR3 is built from 17 residues. CDR1 SGDLS and CDR2 YYNGEE come from the germline V gene. With 4 bases clipped from V and 6 bases from J, the junction kept 13 bases outside the gene matches. For the CDR3, the DNA is TGTGCCAGCAGCACCCTAGCCGGGACAGGGGGTGCGGATACGCAGTATTTT. Protein product: CASSTLAGTGGADTQYF.

The J gene is TRBJ2-3, the V gene TRBV5-4; D perhaps matches TRBD2 (7 bases). Germline CDR1 SGHNT, CDR2 YYREEE (reference sequence). Trimming shortened V by 4 bases and J by 4 bases, and 22 bases separated the two germline ends. This CDR3 contains 17 residues. The CDR3 bases are TGTGCCAGCAGCCCCCAGATGGGGGGGGGCGGGGCAGATACGCAGTATTTT. Translation gives CASSPQMGGGGADTQYF.

This clone showed up just once. The gene calls are TRBV5-1 and TRBJ2-6; maybe TRBD1 (6 bases). Germline V gives CDR1 SGHRS, CDR2 YFSETQ. The V gene lost 0 bases and the J gene lost 0 bases, with 16 bases spanning the gap. The CDR3 sequence is 19 residues long. The CDR3 region has the DNA TGCGCCAGCAGCTTGGATCGATGGGACAAAGGCTCTGGGGCCAACGTCCTGACTTTC. It yields the protein CASSLDRWDKGSGANVLTF.

As DNA, the CDR3 is TGTGCCAGCAGAGGGGTAGGATGGCAGCGTAATGAAAAACTGTTTTTT. Residues: CASRGVGWQRNEKLFF. V is TRBV14 and J is TRBJ1-4; TRBD1 is a possible D gene (5 bases). Trimming pared 6 bases from V and 4 bases from J, leaving 18 bases between. CDR1 and CDR2 (germline): SGHDN, FVKESK. This CDR3 is 16 amino acids long.